The sample holds many counts of the clone carrying this T cell receptor beta chain. Its antigen is not identified. Repertoires were generated with immunoSEQ multiplex PCR, while TCRdb's copy carries only in-frame clones and drops some. The data contain approximately 470,000 clones, approximately 78% of them singletons. The donor cohort consisted entirely of Caucasian adults residing in Nashville, Tennessee. This CDR3 has 17 amino acids. Trimming cost V 6 bases and J 2 bases; bases outside gene matches: 8. Germline-derived CDR1 and CDR2 are MDHEN and SYDVKM. This specimen comes from a study of shared clonotypes between healthy human individuals. General observations from the study: Few donors restricted represented genetic and exposure-history diversity.

The sequencing sample was made of PBMCs. The receptor was derived from a woman in her 40s in good health. Some clones in this sample may be carry-over from other donors' samples. The V call is TRBV28, the J call TRBJ2-5; TRBD2 aligns across 14 bases. CDR3 sequence: CASRWTSGRPDQETQYF. The CDR3 region has the DNA TGTGCCAGCAGGTGGACTAGCGGGAGGCCAGATCAAGAGACCCAGTACTTC.